Listed below are T cell receptor beta chains from one sample, sequenced in a study of blood T cell repertoires in COVID-19. TCRdb keeps only in-frame clones here, not all; method: immunoSEQ multiplex PCR. The sample has around 130,000 clones, roughly four fifths seen once. Material: peripheral blood. These receptors were collected from a middle-aged man with active or convalescent COVID-19. Each CDR3 is given with its conserved first and last residue. D genes are given only for firm matches. Size tells how often a clone was seen (once, few, many) or the class of an expanded clone, and some rows leave it out.

d_call clone_size j_call v_call cdr3_aa cdr3_nt
NA NA TRBJ2-3 TRBV27 CASSLRRGAADTQYF TGTGCCAGCAGTTTGCGACGGGGGGCGGCAGATACGCAGTATTTT
NA NA TRBJ1-1 TRBV11-2 CASDWSGRTEAFF TGTGCCAGCGACTGGTCCGGCCGCACTGAAGCTTTCTTT
NA once TRBJ1-6 TRBV11-2 CASSINGAGNSPLHF TGTGCCAGCAGCATAAATGGGGCAGGAAATTCACCCCTCCACTTT
NA NA TRBJ2-2 TRBV14 CASSQFIGELFF TGTGCCAGCAGCCAATTTATCGGGGAGCTGTTTTTT
TRBD1 once TRBJ2-7 TRBV19 CASSKAGGAVYEQYF TGTGCCAGTAGTAAGGCAGGGGGCGCGGTCTACGAGCAGTACTTC
TRBD1 once TRBJ1-1 TRBV11-3 CASSLGGTANTEAFF TGTGCCAGCAGCTTAGGAGGGACAGCGAACACTGAAGCTTTCTTT
NA once TRBJ1-6 TRBV24-1 CATSDHRVGNSPLHF TGTGCCACCAGTGATCACAGGGTGGGTAATTCACCCCTCCACTTT
TRBD2 NA TRBJ2-3 TRBV29-1 CSVVPGGRTQYF TGCAGCGTTGTCCCGGGAGGTAGGACGCAGTATTTT
TRBD1 NA TRBJ2-3 TRBV24-1 CATSDTGTGAPDTQYF TGTGCCACCAGTGATACCGGGACAGGGGCTCCAGATACGCAGTATTTT
NA NA TRBJ1-1 TRBV12-3/TRBV12-4 CASSSGVDPEAFF TGTGCCAGCAGTTCCGGGGTTGACCCTGAAGCTTTCTTT
NA once TRBJ1-1 TRBV14 CASSQVRGQSLFF TGTGCCAGCAGCCAAGTTAGGGGACAATCCCTTTTCTTT
NA once TRBJ1-4 TRBV2 CASSGLSEKLFF TGTGCCAGCAGTGGTCTTTCTGAAAAACTGTTTTTT
NA NA TRBJ2-1 TRBV9 CASSGLHLSYNEQFF TGTGCCAGCAGCGGGCTTCACCTCTCCTACAATGAGCAGTTCTTC
NA NA TRBJ2-5 TRBV9 CASSVQGSTQYF TGTGCCAGCAGCGTACAGGGGTCGACCCAGTACTTC
TRBD1 few TRBJ1-1 TRBV7-2 CASSLVRDRGQNTEAFF TGTGCCAGCAGCTTAGTTCGGGACAGGGGACAGAACACTGAAGCTTTCTTT
TRBD1 once TRBJ1-1 TRBV14 CASNRDRAAVAFF TGTGCCAGCAATCGGGACAGGGCGGCTGTGGCTTTCTTT
TRBD1 NA TRBJ1-2 TRBV30 CAWSPRQGLYGYTF TGTGCCTGGAGTCCCCGACAGGGGCTCTATGGCTACACCTTC
NA NA TRBJ2-7 TRBV4-2 CASSQDHQQIYEQYF TGTGCCAGCAGCCAAGATCACCAACAGATCTACGAGCAGTACTTC
NA NA TRBJ2-4 TRBV6-2/TRBV6-3 CASSPGGAGAKNIQYF TGTGCCAGCAGCCCTGGGGGGGCAGGAGCCAAAAACATTCAGTACTTC
NA NA TRBJ2-2 TRBV2 CASSVVHEAGELFF TGTGCCAGCAGTGTTGTCCACGAGGCCGGGGAGCTGTTTTTT
TRBD1 once TRBJ2-1 TRBV18 CASSPDRVHEQFF TGTGCCAGCTCACCCGACAGGGTCCATGAGCAGTTCTTC
NA NA TRBJ1-4 TRBV5-1 CASSSGTPGGSATNEKLFF TGCGCCAGCAGCAGTGGAACCCCGGGGGGGTCTGCAACTAATGAAAAACTGTTTTTT
NA NA TRBJ2-3 TRBV7-2 CASSLGAQTQYF TGTGCCAGCAGCTTAGGGGCTCAGACGCAGTATTTT
NA once TRBJ1-1 TRBV19 CASSIGDFMNTEAFF TGTGCCAGTAGTATCGGGGATTTCATGAACACTGAAGCTTTCTTT
NA NA TRBJ2-1 TRBV4-2 CASSQELPPGEQFF TGTGCCAGCAGCCAAGAGTTACCTCCAGGAGAGCAGTTCTTC
TRBD1 NA TRBJ2-7 TRBV2 CASRDRAYEQYF TGTGCCAGCCGGGACAGGGCCTACGAGCAGTACTTC
NA NA TRBJ1-5 TRBV2 CASSGGGHSNQPQHF TGTGCCAGCAGTGGTGGAGGGCATAGCAATCAGCCCCAGCATTTT
NA NA TRBJ1-2 TRBV6-4 CASSPNGQGHYGYTF TGTGCCAGCAGCCCTAACGGGCAGGGTCATTATGGCTACACCTTC
NA NA TRBJ1-4 TRBV11-2 CASSLSGAKLFF TGTGCCAGCAGCCTTAGTGGGGCAAAACTGTTTTTT
TRBD1 NA TRBJ2-7 TRBV19 CASSIGWPGQGTAEQYF TGTGCCAGTAGTATAGGGTGGCCGGGACAGGGCACCGCCGAGCAGTACTTC
NA NA TRBJ1-6 TRBV11-2 CASSLDGRQAVSPLHF TGTGCCAGCAGCTTAGATGGAAGGCAGGCAGTATCACCCCTCCACTTT
TRBD2 once TRBJ2-1 TRBV10-3 CAIGLAGINEQFF TGTGCCATCGGACTAGCGGGGATTAATGAGCAGTTCTTC
NA NA TRBJ2-2 TRBV5-1 CASSSGHRNTGELFF TGCGCCAGCAGCTCGGGACATAGGAACACCGGGGAGCTGTTTTTT
NA NA TRBJ1-5 TRBV2 CASAGELQPQHF TGTGCCAGTGCAGGGGAGCTTCAGCCCCAGCATTTT
TRBD1 NA TRBJ2-7 TRBV6-5 CASRTGQGVYEQYF TGTGCCAGCAGAACGGGACAGGGGGTTTACGAGCAGTACTTC
NA once TRBJ2-3 TRBV2 CASSEMGSRDTQYF TGTGCCAGCAGTGAGATGGGCTCGCGAGATACGCAGTATTTT
TRBD1 NA TRBJ1-2 TRBV7-9 CASSLKQGYGYTF TGTGCCAGCAGCTTAAAACAGGGGTATGGCTACACCTTC
TRBD1 NA TRBJ1-2 TRBV2 CASSLGQGLNGYTF TGTGCCAGCTCTCTGGGACAGGGGTTGAATGGCTACACCTTC
TRBD2 once TRBJ2-2 TRBV18 CASSPAGGTTGELFF TGTGCCAGCTCACCAGCGGGGGGGACTACCGGGGAGCTGTTTTTT
NA NA TRBJ1-1 TRBV6-5 CASTATVNTEAFF TGTGCCAGCACCGCGACAGTTAACACTGAAGCTTTCTTT
NA NA TRBJ1-6 TRBV25-1 CASTESSYNSPLHF TGTGCCAGCACCGAGAGCTCCTATAATTCACCCCTCCACTTT
NA NA TRBJ1-4 TRBV12-3/TRBV12-4 CASSRGGGEKLFF TGTGCCAGCAGCCGGGGAGGGGGTGAAAAACTGTTTTTT
NA NA TRBJ2-5 TRBV28 CASSLSQGQETQYF TGTGCCAGCAGTTTATCCCAGGGACAAGAGACCCAGTACTTC
TRBD1 NA TRBJ2-1 TRBV5-1 CASSYTDRVHEQFF TGCGCCAGCAGCTATACGGACAGGGTCCATGAGCAGTTCTTC
TRBD2 NA TRBJ2-7 TRBV18 CASSSWTSGGAKSYEQYF TGTGCCAGCTCATCATGGACTAGCGGGGGGGCAAAATCCTACGAGCAGTACTTC
NA NA TRBJ1-5 TRBV20-1 CSASYGRGNQPQHF TGCAGTGCTAGTTACGGGAGAGGCAATCAGCCCCAGCATTTT
NA NA TRBJ1-1 TRBV5-3 CARGIPQGEAFF TGTGCCAGGGGGATTCCACAGGGTGAAGCTTTCTTT
TRBD1 NA TRBJ1-5 TRBV5-1 CASSLEGQLNQPQHF TGCGCCAGCAGCTTGGAGGGACAGTTGAATCAGCCCCAGCATTTT
TRBD1 NA TRBJ1-1 TRBV13 CASSHGTATNTEAFF TGTGCCAGCAGCCATGGGACAGCCACTAACACTGAAGCTTTCTTT
TRBD1 NA TRBJ2-5 TRBV10-3 CAITPGQGKSETQYF TGTGCCATCACCCCGGGACAGGGGAAGTCGGAGACCCAGTACTTC
NA NA TRBJ1-5 TRBV2 CASSDAGGGNQPQHF TGTGCCAGCAGTGATGCGGGGGGAGGCAATCAGCCCCAGCATTTT
TRBD1 few TRBJ1-1 TRBV2 CASSGEGGGTEAFF TGTGCCAGCAGTGGGGAAGGGGGCGGCACTGAAGCTTTCTTT